Listed here are 25 T cell receptor beta chains from one sample, sequenced in a study of T cells after yellow fever vaccination. Via MiXCR, TCRdb re-called the 5' RACE reads, giving one row per CDR3 protein. The sample shows 300,000 to 350,000 distinct CDR3 sequences, roughly a tenth of them seen only once. Sequenced here: CD4+ T cells sorted from PBMCs, sampled 45 days after the yellow fever booster vaccination. The receptors were gathered from a man aged 18 to 35 who received the YFV17D yellow fever vaccine.

This clonotype was observed many times. The chain recombines TRBV12-3 or TRBV12-4 with TRBJ2-1, with 9 bases fitting TRBD1. The V and J ends lost 6 bases and 6 bases, in that order; junction bases with no gene match: 12. The CDR3 contains 16 residues. The CDR3 loop reads CASSSTGGWVRNEQFF. CDR3 nucleotide sequence: TGTGCCAGCAGCTCGACAGGGGGTTGGGTACGCAATGAGCAGTTCTTC.

This clonotype was observed a few times. The chain joins TRBV7-9 to TRBJ1-3, with D possibly matching TRBD1 (6 bases). The CDR3 loop spans 16 amino acids. CDR1 SEHNR and CDR2 FQNEAQ come from the germline V gene (reference sequence). The V gene lost 3 bases and the J gene lost 8 bases, with 20 bases spanning the gap. The CDR3 region is CASSFVAGAFGDTIYF. In nucleotides, the CDR3 is TGTGCCAGCAGCTTTGTCGCAGGGGCATTCGGGGACACCATATATTTT.

This clonotype was seen only a few times. The rearrangement joins TRBV6-5 to TRBJ2-7; D remains unclear. This CDR3 comprises 12 residues. The V end lost 6 bases, the J end lost 2 bases, and 8 bases lay between the germline ends. Germline CDR1 and CDR2: MNHEY and SVGAGI. This CDR3 reads CASRSRAYEQYF. The CDR3 DNA is TGTGCCAGCAGAAGCCGGGCCTACGAGCAGTACTTC.

This clonotype was counted between two and nine times. The rearrangement joins TRBV19 to TRBJ1-2; no clear D gene. Germline lookup yields CDR1 LNHDA and CDR2 SQIVND (reference sequence). The CDR3 runs to 13 residues. Trimming removed 5 bases at V and 7 bases at J, with 14 bases between. CDR3: CASSGRDWSGYTF. The DNA of the CDR3 is TGTGCCAGTAGTGGCCGGGATTGGAGTGGCTACACCTTC.

This clonotype came up a few times. V is TRBV24-1 and J is TRBJ2-2, with 8 bases identical to TRBD1. CDR1 is KGHDR, CDR2 SFDVKD, per germline. The CDR3 contains 19 residues. V trimming: 4 bases; J trimming: 1 base; junction bases outside the gene matches: 13. The CDR3 DNA sequence: TGTGCCACCAGTGACTTAGAGCACACCGGGACAGGGAACACCGGGGAGCTGTTTTTT. Protein sequence: CATSDLEHTGTGNTGELFF.

The V call is TRBV20-1, the J call TRBJ2-1; D is unclear. CDR3 length: 11 amino acids. Germline V gives CDR1 DFQATT, CDR2 SNEGSKA (reference sequence). V was cut by 6 bases and J by 10 bases, with 13 bases left in between. The CDR3 here is CSAPTWKEQFF. CDR3 nucleotides: TGCAGTGCCCCGACTTGGAAAGAGCAGTTCTTC.

This clonotype occurred a few times. V and J are TRBV5-6 and TRBJ1-6, with 8 bases matching TRBD1. The CDR3 totals 15 residues. CDR1 and CDR2 (germline): SGHDT, YYEEEE. After removal of 4 bases from V and 7 bases from J, the junction contained 7 bases not matched to a gene. The CDR3 spells CASSGLDRVNSPLHF. CDR3 DNA sequence: TGTGCCAGCAGCGGCCTGGACAGGGTAAATTCACCCCTCCACTTT. The complete variable domain, with remaining parts taken from reference TRBV5-6 and TRBJ1-6, reads DAGVTQSPTHLIKTRGQQVTLRCSPKSGHDTVSWYQQALGQGPQFIFQYYEEEERQRGNFPDRFSGHQFPNYSSELNVNALLLGDSALYLCASSGLDRVNSPLHFGNGTRLTVT.

This clonotype was seen a few times. This chain links TRBV20-1 with TRBJ2-3; D remains ambiguous. Germline V gene lookup returns CDR1 DFQATT and CDR2 SNEGSKA (reference sequence). The CDR3 has 15 residues. V was pared by 1 base and J by 4 bases, with 15 bases between. CDR3: CSARGDPVRPDTQYF. DNA of the CDR3: TGCAGTGCTAGAGGAGACCCGGTGAGGCCAGATACGCAGTATTTT.

The genes are TRBV20-1 and TRBJ2-3, with TRBD2 identical over 11 bases. V lost 0 bases, J lost 6 bases, and 14 bases stayed unmatched. In germline, CDR1 is DFQATT, CDR2 SNEGSKA (reference sequence). This CDR3 contains 18 residues. CDR3 sequence: CSARDTSDLAGGPDTQYF. The CDR3, as DNA: TGCAGTGCTAGAGATACGTCTGACTTAGCGGGGGGGCCGGATACGCAGTATTTT.

The V call is TRBV3-1, the J call TRBJ2-7; 8 bases fit TRBD1. Germline V gives CDR1 LGHDT, CDR2 YNNKEL (reference sequence). The CDR3 totals 21 residues. The V segment lost 0 bases and the J segment 6 bases; nucleotides outside the gene matches: 25. The CDR3 region is CASSQEGMGQGAGNRLLEQYF. The CDR3 coding sequence is TGTGCCAGCAGCCAAGAGGGGATGGGCCAGGGGGCCGGCAACCGCCTCCTCGAGCAGTACTTC.

This clonotype was recorded many times. The V gene is TRBV6-2 or TRBV6-3, the J gene TRBJ1-5; the D gene is possibly TRBD1 (6 bases). The germline gives CDR1 MNHEY, CDR2 SVGEGT. V was clipped by 6 bases and J by 9 bases, with 24 bases between them. This CDR3 comprises 16 residues. The CDR3 sequence: CASSAIQGRVRWPQHF. For the CDR3, the DNA is TGTGCCAGCAGCGCCATACAGGGTCGGGTTCGGTGGCCCCAGCATTTT.

The chain employs TRBV19 and TRBJ1-6, with D perhaps matching TRBD1 (5 bases). There are 13 residues in the CDR3. Trimming left V 3 bases short and J 9 bases short, with 9 bases between. CDR1 and CDR2 (germline): LNHDA, SQIVND (reference sequence). DNA of the CDR3: TGTGCCAGTAGTATCCCCGGGGGTTCACCCCTCCACTTT. This gives the protein CASSIPGGSPLHF.

The chain combines TRBV7-9 with TRBJ1-2, with a weak D call TRBD1 (6 bases). Germline V gene data show CDR1 as SEHNR and CDR2 as FQNEAQ (reference sequence). Trimming pared 1 base from V and 4 bases from J, leaving 13 bases between. The CDR3 covers 15 residues. The CDR3 DNA reads as TGTGCCAGCAGCTTAGTCCACAGGGAATTCTATGGCTACACCTTC. Its protein is CASSLVHREFYGYTF.

V is TRBV24-1 and J is TRBJ2-3, with 11 bases matching TRBD2. The ends lost 4 bases at V and 7 bases at J; junction bases unmatched: 18. From germline, CDR1 is KGHDR and CDR2 SFDVKD. This CDR3 contains 19 residues. The CDR3 DNA follows: TGTGCCACCAGTGACCCTCCCGGTAGCGGGGGGGCAAGGTATAATACGCAGTATTTT. Protein sequence: CATSDPPGSGGARYNTQYF.

This clonotype was seen only a few times. V usage is TRBV20-1 and J usage is TRBJ2-5; D is perhaps TRBD2 (6 bases). Deletions cut 6 bases from V and 4 bases from J, with 15 bases between. The germline V gene encodes CDR1 DFQATT and CDR2 SNEGSKA (reference sequence). This CDR3 contains 13 residues. The CDR3 coding sequence is TGCAGTGCCGCCTCACTCGGGGGAGAGACCCAGTACTTC. Translation: CSAASLGGETQYF.

This clonotype was seen only a few times. This chain links TRBV6-5 with TRBJ1-6, with 10 bases fitting TRBD1. V lost 3 bases, J lost 13 bases, and 9 bases stayed unmatched. CDR3 length equals 15 residues. In germline, CDR1 is MNHEY, CDR2 SVGAGI. CDR3 region: CASSYLGTGVPPLHF. CDR3 bases: TGTGCCAGCAGTTATCTCGGGACAGGGGTACCTCCCCTCCACTTT.

The chain couples TRBV11-2 to TRBJ2-7; 7 bases line up with TRBD1. The germline gives CDR1 SGHAT, CDR2 FQNNGV. CDR3 length: 13 amino acids. After removal of 5 bases from V and 5 bases from J, the junction contained 6 bases not matched to a gene. DNA of the CDR3: TGTGCCAGCAGCCTACACAGGGGCAACGAGCAGTACGTC. It translates to CASSLHRGNEQYV.

This clonotype was recorded many times. The J gene is TRBJ2-3, the V gene TRBV10-2; 9 nucleotides match TRBD2. From germline, CDR1 is WSHSY and CDR2 SAAADI. The CDR3 is 15 amino acids. Trimming at V came to 8 bases and at J to 2 bases, leaving 8 bases not matched to a gene. The CDR3 reads CASSLTSGFTDTQYF. The CDR3 nucleotides are TGCGCCAGCTCCCTGACTAGCGGCTTCACAGATACGCAGTATTTT.

The table lists this clonotype with many counts. The gene calls are TRBV12-3 or TRBV12-4 and TRBJ2-5; D might be TRBD2 (5 bases). Trimming stripped 6 bases from V and 5 bases from J, with 10 bases between. The CDR3 length is 12 residues. The CDR3 spells CASSLERETQYF. CDR3 bases: TGTGCCAGCAGCCTAGAGCGGGAGACCCAGTACTTC.

This clonotype was seen at least ten times. The chain uses TRBV12-3 or TRBV12-4 and TRBJ1-1; D not certain. V lost 5 bases to trimming and J lost 0 bases, with 13 bases between them. The CDR3 totals 15 residues. CDR3 in amino acids: CASSLRVGMNTEAFF. DNA for the CDR3: TGTGCCAGCAGTCTGAGGGTGGGGATGAACACTGAAGCTTTCTTT.

This clonotype appeared a few times. CDR3 sequence (DNA): TGTGCCACCAGTGAGCGACTAGCGACCGATACGCAGTATTTT. It encodes CATSERLATDTQYF. The V gene is TRBV24-1, the J gene TRBJ2-3; 8 positions match TRBD2. This CDR3 comprises 14 residues. In germline, CDR1 is KGHDR, CDR2 SFDVKD. V lost 4 bases to trimming and J lost 6 bases; unmatched junction nucleotides: 5.

The chain recombines TRBV5-1 with TRBJ2-1; D unresolved. The CDR3 spans 11 residues. Germline lookup yields CDR1 SGHRS and CDR2 YFSETQ. V was pared by 1 base and J by 10 bases, with 6 bases between. The CDR3 DNA sequence: TGCGCCAGCAGCTTGCCAGTGGAGCAGTTCTTC. It specifies CASSLPVEQFF.

This clonotype was seen only a few times. The V and J genes are TRBV18 and TRBJ1-1; D is possibly TRBD1 (5 bases). Per the germline V gene, CDR1 is KGHSH and CDR2 is LQKENI. The CDR3 is 15 residues long. The germline V and J ends were trimmed by 3 bases and 2 bases, with 13 bases remaining between them. As DNA, the CDR3 is TGTGCCAGCTCACCGTATGTGGGGGTCAACACTGAAGCTTTCTTT. Its protein is CASSPYVGVNTEAFF.

The chain combines TRBV7-8 with TRBJ2-4, with D perhaps matching TRBD2 (6 bases). From germline, CDR1 is SGHVS and CDR2 FQNEAQ. This CDR3 region has 15 residues. V dropped 0 bases and J dropped 8 bases, with 14 bases sitting between them. The CDR3, as DNA: TGTGCCAGCAGCTTAGCGCCAGGGTGGGGGGACATTCAGTACTTC. Amino acids: CASSLAPGWGDIQYF.

This clonotype has at least ten counts. The gene calls are TRBV5-1 and TRBJ2-6; D may be TRBD1 (6 bases). V lost 1 base, J lost 0 bases, and 14 bases lay in between. The CDR3 loop spans 18 amino acids. Germline CDR1 is SGHRS and CDR2 is YFSETQ. CDR3 coding DNA: TGCGCCAGCAGCTTGTATCTGACAGGAGGCTCTGGGGCCAACGTCCTGACTTTC. Translation: CASSLYLTGGSGANVLTF.